This entry lists 25 T cell receptor beta chains sequenced from one sample in a study of glioma-infiltrating T cells after dendritic cell vaccination. Time point reported: after dendritic cell vaccination, including at tumor progression/relapse. Libraries were prepared by immunoSEQ multiplex PCR; TCRdb keeps only in-frame clonotypes and omits some of them. The table has more than 45,000 clones, roughly four fifths seen once. This specimen was blood, taken after dendritic cell vaccination. The receptor source for this set is a human donor with glioblastoma.

The chain carries TRBV25-1 and TRBJ1-5; TRBD1 matches 7 bases. The germline V gene encodes CDR1 MGHDK and CDR2 SYGVNS. CDR3 length: 15 amino acids. The V gene end was trimmed by 4 bases and the J gene end by 5 bases; junction bases not matched to a gene: 8. The CDR3 nucleotides read TGTGCCAGCAGTGCCGGGACAGCGGATTATCAGCCCCAGCATTTT. Protein: CASSAGTADYQPQHF.

The genes are TRBV10-1 and TRBJ2-2, with 9 bases that match TRBD1. V gave up 3 bases and J gave up 4 bases; unmatched junction bases: 3. CDR1 WNHNN and CDR2 SYGVQD come from the germline V gene (reference sequence). The CDR3 is made up of 15 amino acids. The CDR3: CASSEQGASTGELFF. As DNA, the CDR3 is TGCGCCAGCAGTGAACAGGGGGCGAGCACCGGGGAGCTGTTTTTT.

The chain is built from TRBV10-3 and TRBJ1-1; D ambiguous. V dropped 6 bases and J dropped 0 bases, with 8 bases sitting between them. CDR3 length: 13 residues. Germline-derived CDR1 and CDR2 are ENHRY and SYGVKD. CDR3 sequence reads: CAIRAYMNTEAFF. For the CDR3, the DNA is TGTGCCATCAGGGCTTACATGAACACTGAAGCTTTCTTT.

The genes are TRBV30 and TRBJ2-3; 10 nucleotides align to TRBD2. There are 15 residues in the CDR3. In germline, CDR1 is GTSNPN, CDR2 SVGIG (reference sequence). The V and J ends lost 2 bases and 9 bases, in that order; junction bases with no gene match: 11. The CDR3 is CAWSQTRAGGGTQYF. The CDR3 nucleotides are TGTGCCTGGAGTCAAACTAGAGCGGGGGGGGGCACGCAGTATTTT.

The J gene is TRBJ2-7, the V gene TRBV30; TRBD1 is a possible D gene (5 bases). CDR1 is GTSNPN, CDR2 SVGIG, per germline (reference sequence). The CDR3 is 13 residues long. V shed 0 bases and J shed 2 bases, with 8 bases lying between them. CDR3 in DNA: TGTGCCTGGAGTGTGGCAGGGACCTACGAGCAGTACTTC. Its translation: CAWSVAGTYEQYF.

This rearrangement joins TRBV11-2 to TRBJ1-6, with TRBD1 identical over 7 bases. This CDR3 comprises 13 residues. Germline V CDR1 and CDR2: SGHAT, FQNNGV. V dropped 5 bases and J dropped 7; count of bases not matched to a gene: 2. The CDR3 DNA is TGTGCCAGCAGCGCCAGGGGGAATTCACCCCTCCACTTT. This encodes CASSARGNSPLHF.

The chain has TRBV10-2 and TRBJ2-3; TRBD1 matches at 11 bases. CDR3 size: 16 residues. V lost 3 bases and J lost 7; bases outside the gene matches: 9. Germline assignment: CDR1 WSHSY and CDR2 SAAADI. The CDR3 here is CASSDSWTGGANTQYF. The CDR3, as DNA: TGCGCCAGCAGTGACTCCTGGACAGGGGGCGCAAATACGCAGTATTTT.

The chain couples TRBV7-9 to TRBJ2-2, with TRBD1 as a possible D gene (5 bases). V was pared by 6 bases and J by 6 bases, with 11 bases between. Germline values: CDR1 SEHNR, CDR2 FQNEAQ (reference sequence). CDR3 length: 13 amino acids. CDR3 sequence: CASSPPGSGELFF. CDR3 nucleotides: TGTGCCAGCAGTCCTCCAGGGTCCGGGGAGCTGTTTTTT.

V gene TRBV30 combines with J gene TRBJ2-7, with TRBD1 matching 10 bases. J was trimmed by 4 bases and V by 5 bases; bases with no gene match: 5. Germline CDR1 reads GTSNPN; CDR2 reads SVGIG (reference sequence). The CDR3 is 13 amino acids. Here the CDR3 DNA reads TGTGCCTGGGGTGCGGGACAGGGGTACGAGCAGTACTTC. Translating it yields CAWGAGQGYEQYF.

The CDR3 DNA reads TGTGCCAGCAGCCAAGATTGGCGGACAGTAAGCTACGAGCAGTACTTC. This encodes CASSQDWRTVSYEQYF. This sequence joins TRBV4-2 and TRBJ2-7; weak D call: TRBD1 (6 bases). The germline V gene has CDR1 LGHNA and CDR2 YNFKEQ. V was cut by 0 bases and J by 3 bases, with 15 bases left in between. This CDR3 is 16 amino acids long.

The V call is TRBV7-6, the J call TRBJ2-1, with D perhaps TRBD1 (5 bases). Looked up from germline, CDR1 is SGHVS and CDR2 is FNYEAQ. The CDR3 runs to 14 residues. V shed 2 bases and J shed 7 bases, with 12 bases lying between them. The CDR3 region has the DNA TGTGCCAGCAGCTTATCGGACACGCGGAATGAGCAGTTCTTC. Translating it yields CASSLSDTRNEQFF.

This chain connects TRBV7-2 to TRBJ2-3; 13 nucleotides agree with TRBD2. J gave up 3 bases and V 5 bases, and 5 bases lay outside the gene matches. The CDR3 spans 16 residues. Germline V gene sequence: CDR1 SGHTA, CDR2 FQGNSA. CDR3 coding DNA: TGTGCCAGCAGCACCGGACTAGCGGGGGCTACAGATACGCAGTATTTT. This encodes CASSTGLAGATDTQYF.

The rearrangement joins TRBV21-1 to TRBJ2-5; TRBD2 is taken as the D call from the table, unchecked against the DNA. TRBV21-1 has pseudogene status. The CDR3 runs to 14 residues. The CDR3 sequence is CASSKVCGQETQYF. CDR3 DNA sequence: TGTGCCAGCAGCAAAGTATGCGGACAAGAGACCCAGTACTTC.

The chain recombines TRBV11-2 with TRBJ1-1, with 7 positions matching TRBD1. CDR3 size: 13 residues. Germline CDR1 and CDR2: SGHAT and FQNNGV. The V gene end was trimmed by 5 bases and the J gene end by 10 bases; junction bases not matched to a gene: 10. The CDR3 DNA reads as TGTGCCAGCAGCATCTTACAGGGGTCGGGAGCTTTCTTT. The encoded protein is CASSILQGSGAFF.

The table lists this clone with a count of one. The chain combines TRBV4-1 with TRBJ1-2; perhaps TRBD1 as D (5 bases). Germline V gene sequence: CDR1 MGHRA, CDR2 YSYEKL. Trimming took 2 bases from V and 3 from J, leaving 16 bases between them. This CDR3 has 16 amino acids. This chain's CDR3 is CASSQQGLQNYYGYTF. The CDR3 bases are TGCGCCAGCAGCCAACAGGGACTCCAGAACTACTATGGCTACACCTTC.

The rearrangement joins TRBV19 to TRBJ1-5; D is unresolved. This CDR3 has 16 residues. Trimming removed 7 bases at V and 3 bases at J, with 19 bases between. Germline CDR1 is LNHDA and CDR2 is SQIVND (reference sequence). DNA for the CDR3: TGTGCCAGTACCCACGAATTAACCGGGGACAATCAGCCCCAGCATTTT. Translation: CASTHELTGDNQPQHF.

The chain has TRBV9 and TRBJ1-1; perhaps TRBD1 as D (6 bases). The V end was cut by 0 bases, the J end by 0 bases, with 15 bases between. CDR1 is SGDLS, CDR2 YYNGEE, per germline. The CDR3 length is 17 residues. Written as DNA, the CDR3 is TGTGCCAGCAGCGTAGCGGGGGGTCAGGGGTTGAACACTGAAGCTTTCTTT. It translates to CASSVAGGQGLNTEAFF. The entire variable domain, with the rest obtained from reference TRBV9 and TRBJ1-1, is as follows: DSGVTQTPKHLITATGQRVTLRCSPRSGDLSVYWYQQSLDQGLQFLIQYYNGEERAKGNILERFSAQQFPDLHSELNLSSLELGDSALYFCASSVAGGQGLNTEAFFGQGTRLTVV.

The genes are TRBV9 and TRBJ1-5, with TRBD1 matching 9 bases. V trimming: 4 bases; J trimming: 0 bases; junction bases outside the gene matches: 11. This CDR3 comprises 18 residues. The germline V gene encodes CDR1 SGDLS and CDR2 YYNGEE. DNA of the CDR3: TGTGCCAGCAGCCGGGGACAGGGAGTGGGAAATAGCAATCAGCCCCAGCATTTT. Protein: CASSRGQGVGNSNQPQHF.

This clone has a single count. J is TRBJ1-1 and V is TRBV27; no reliable D call. From germline, CDR1 is MNHEY and CDR2 SMNVEV (reference sequence). The CDR3 runs to 12 residues. The germline V and J ends were trimmed by 3 bases and 5 bases, with 7 bases remaining between them. This CDR3 is CASSFVGTEAFF. CDR3 DNA sequence: TGTGCCAGCAGTTTTGTCGGGACTGAAGCTTTCTTT.

The chain has TRBV5-6 and TRBJ2-3; 9 bases match TRBD1. With V trimmed by 3 bases and J by 1 base, 6 bases remained unmatched. CDR1 and CDR2 from the germline V gene are SGHDT and YYEEEE. The CDR3 has 16 residues. The CDR3 DNA reads TGTGCCAGCAGCTCAAGCCGGGACAGGGGCACAGATACGCAGTATTTT. Translation gives CASSSSRDRGTDTQYF.

The chain carries TRBV27 and TRBJ2-7; a possible D gene is TRBD1 (5 bases). V gave up 3 bases and J gave up 3 bases, with 9 bases separating them. The CDR3 length is 13 residues. Per germline, CDR1 MNHEY and CDR2 SMNVEV (reference sequence). CDR3 nucleotides: TGTGCCAGCAGTTTGGACACCAACTACGAGCAGTACTTC. The encoded protein is CASSLDTNYEQYF.

V usage is TRBV11-2 and J usage is TRBJ1-2; no definite D call. The CDR3 is 15 amino acids. The V gene lost 5 bases and the J gene lost 2 bases, with 15 bases spanning the gap. Germline CDR1 is SGHAT and CDR2 is FQNNGV. CDR3 residues: CASSAITGRNYGYTF. In DNA form, the CDR3 reads TGTGCCAGCAGCGCCATAACCGGGAGGAACTATGGCTACACCTTC. The full variable domain, its missing parts supplied by reference TRBV11-2 and TRBJ1-2, is EAGVAQSPRYKIIEKRQSVAFWCNPISGHATLYWYQQILGQGPKLLIQFQNNGVVDDSQLPKDRFSAERLKGVDSTLKIQPAKLEDSAVYLCASSAITGRNYGYTFGSGTRLTVV.

The chain joins TRBV16 to TRBJ2-7; 7 bases are shared with TRBD1. Germline V gives CDR1 KGHSY, CDR2 FQNENV. The CDR3 spans 13 residues. V trimming: 0 bases; J trimming: 6 bases; junction bases outside the gene matches: 2. CDR3 protein: CASSQSRQGEQYF. As DNA, the CDR3 is TGTGCCAGCAGCCAATCTCGACAGGGCGAGCAGTACTTC.

This clone has a handful of counts. The chain couples TRBV6-5 to TRBJ2-7; tentative D call: TRBD1 (6 bases). Germline CDR1 MNHEY, CDR2 SVGAGI. Trimming left V 6 bases short and J 7 bases short, with 10 bases between. The CDR3 consists of 11 residues. The CDR3, as DNA: TGTGCCAGCAGGCACAGGGTGGAGCAGTACTTC. Its translation is CASRHRVEQYF.

This clone was observed a few times. The chain carries TRBV7-2 and TRBJ1-4; D perhaps matches TRBD1 (5 bases). The CDR3 has 15 amino acids. Germline CDR1 and CDR2: SGHTA and FQGNSA. Trimming stripped 5 bases from V and 8 bases from J, with 18 bases between. CDR3 loop: CASSQNGGLGEKLFF. The CDR3 coding sequence is TGTGCCAGCAGCCAGAACGGGGGACTAGGGGAAAAACTGTTTTTT.